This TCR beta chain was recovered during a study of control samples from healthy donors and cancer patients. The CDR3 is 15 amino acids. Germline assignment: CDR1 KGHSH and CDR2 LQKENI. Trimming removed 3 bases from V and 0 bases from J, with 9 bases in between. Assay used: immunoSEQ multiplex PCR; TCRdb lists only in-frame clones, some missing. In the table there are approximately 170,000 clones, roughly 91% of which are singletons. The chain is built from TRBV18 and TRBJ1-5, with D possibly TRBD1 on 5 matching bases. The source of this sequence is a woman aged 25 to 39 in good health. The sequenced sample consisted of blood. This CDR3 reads CASSPRGGSNQPQHF. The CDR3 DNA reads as TGTGCCAGCTCACCTAGGGGAGGTAGCAATCAGCCCCAGCATTTT.